The rows below give T cell receptor beta chains drawn from one sample of a study of Tregs in tolerant kidney transplant recipients. Profiled with immunoSEQ multiplex PCR; TCRdb holds only in-frame clones, not every one. The table records 90,000 to 150,000 clones, almost 95% of them present only once. The material sequenced was CD4+ T cells from blood. The receptors derive from a human donor in good health. Both conserved end residues are part of each CDR3. The D gene is left open where the match is weak. The listing skips clone size in some rows; elsewhere it reads once, few, many or a size class.

abundance	v_gene	j_gene	d_gene	CDR3nt	CDR3aa
-	TRBV16	TRBJ2-3	-	TGTGCCAGCAAGACAACGGCTAGCACAGATACGCAGTATTTT	CASKTTASTDTQYF
-	TRBV4-2	TRBJ2-5	TRBD2	TGTGCCAGCAGCCATTTGACTAGCGAGCAAGAGACCCAGTACTTC	CASSHLTSEQETQYF
-	TRBV7-9	TRBJ2-5	TRBD1	TGTGCCAGCAGCTTACTGACAGGGGGTTACCAAGAGACCCAGTACTTC	CASSLLTGGYQETQYF
once	TRBV20-1	TRBJ2-7	-	TGCAGTGCCGGACTGACCTACGAGCAGTACTTC	CSAGLTYEQYF
-	TRBV10-3	TRBJ1-3	TRBD1	TGTGCCATTGGGACAGGGGTTCCCTCTGGAAACACCATATATTTT	CAIGTGVPSGNTIYF
-	TRBV29-1	TRBJ1-1	TRBD1	TGCAGCGGACTTGGGGCAGGGGGAATGAACACTGAAGCTTTCTTT	CSGLGAGGMNTEAFF
-	TRBV6-5	TRBJ2-7	-	TGTGCCAGCAGGGGCACCACCTACGAGCAGTACTTC	CASRGTTYEQYF
-	TRBV18	TRBJ1-3	-	TGTGCCAGCTCACCGACTTATGTCTCTGGAAACACCATATATTTT	CASSPTYVSGNTIYF
-	TRBV19	TRBJ1-1	TRBD1	TGTGCCAGTACCCACAAACGACAGGGTCGGAACACTGAAGCTTTCTTT	CASTHKRQGRNTEAFF
-	TRBV7-2	TRBJ2-3	TRBD2	TGTGCCAGCAGCCTCTCTTTAGCGGGGGGCCTGGATACGCAGTATTTT	CASSLSLAGGLDTQYF
-	TRBV2	TRBJ1-1	-	TGTGCCAGCAGTACCATTGGCACTGAAGCTTTCTTT	CASSTIGTEAFF
-	TRBV7-7	TRBJ2-7	-	TGTGCTAGCAGCATTCGGGGGCGAGGATCCGAGCAGTACTTC	CASSIRGRGSEQYF
-	TRBV18	TRBJ2-7	-	TGTGCCAGCTCACTTATCCCGCCTCCTAGCTCCTACGAGCAGTACTTC	CASSLIPPPSSYEQYF
-	TRBV5-1	TRBJ2-3	-	TGCGCCAGCAGCTTGCTGGGGACCGGCACAGATACGCAGTATTTT	CASSLLGTGTDTQYF